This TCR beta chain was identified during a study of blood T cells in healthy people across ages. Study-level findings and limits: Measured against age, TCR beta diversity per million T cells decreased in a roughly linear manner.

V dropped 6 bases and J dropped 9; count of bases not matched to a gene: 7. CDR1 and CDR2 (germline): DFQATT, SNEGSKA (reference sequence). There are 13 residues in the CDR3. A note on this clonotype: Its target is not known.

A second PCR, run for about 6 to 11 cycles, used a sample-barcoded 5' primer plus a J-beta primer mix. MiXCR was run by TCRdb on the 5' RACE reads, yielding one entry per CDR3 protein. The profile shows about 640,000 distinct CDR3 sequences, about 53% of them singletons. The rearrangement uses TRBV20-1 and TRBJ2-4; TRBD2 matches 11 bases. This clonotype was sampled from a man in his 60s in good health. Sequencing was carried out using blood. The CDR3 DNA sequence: TGCAGTGCCAATCCGGGACTAGCGGCCATTCAGTACTTC. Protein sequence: CSANPGLAAIQYF.